The clone carrying this T cell receptor (beta chain) showed up just once. Its cognate antigen is unknown. The data were produced by immunoSEQ multiplex PCR, yet TCRdb's version contains in-frame clones alone and is incomplete. The sample lists about 110,000 clones, over 90% occurring once. The data belong to a study of T cell responses to AZD1222 COVID-19 vaccine. Overall study findings and caveats: The donor cohort was predominantly white British with a female majority, and clonal diversity may have been underestimated. After the peak T cell response, and only then, were repertoires sampled.

V was pared by 6 bases and J by 4 bases, with 13 bases between. This CDR3 region has 14 residues. The V gene's germline CDR1 is MNHEY and CDR2 SMNVEV (reference sequence). This receptor was obtained from an adult who received the AZD1222 COVID-19 vaccine. The chain links TRBV27 to TRBJ2-1; D is possibly TRBD1 (6 bases). The specimen comprised peripheral blood, sampled 28 days after the second AZD1222 dose. CDR3 residues: CASRDSSSYNEQFF. CDR3 bases: TGTGCCAGCAGGGACAGCAGCTCATACAATGAGCAGTTCTTC.